This TCR beta chain emerged from a study of Ad26.COV2.S vaccination and SARS-CoV-2 variants. With 1 base clipped from V and 4 bases from J, the junction kept 2 bases outside the gene matches. Germline CDR1 is MNHNS and CDR2 is SASEGT. The CDR3 has 15 residues. The treatment was: some 20 received Ad26.COV2.S at low or high dose, single or two shots; roughly five received placebo; per-sample allocation not given. Samples were taken on day 63 after the first vaccine or placebo injection. Here immunoSEQ multiplex PCR was the method, and the copy in TCRdb shows in-frame clones only, minus some. There are around 300,000 clones in the sample; about 89% occur only once, and 5% lies in the top ten.

The rearrangement uses TRBV6-1 and TRBJ1-1, with 11 bases that match TRBD1. The sequence came from a person aged 18-60 years who received the Ad26.COV2.S COVID-19 vaccine or a placebo. Sample: peripheral blood, taken in a trial of Ad26.COV2.S vaccine versus placebo. For the CDR3, the DNA is TGTGCCAGCAGTGAAGAAGGGACAGGGGGCACTGAAGCTTTCTTT. It codes for CASSEEGTGGTEAFF.